This T cell receptor beta chain was observed in a study of T cells in Graves' hyperthyroidism and ophthalmopathy (dated by TCRdb to the late 2010s). Regarding the complete study: Peripheral blood samples were taken at the time of initial diagnosis, prior to any treatment. To identify distinguishing TCR V-J signatures, a discovery cohort of 90 to 100 patients was used, comprising 43 with Graves' ophthalmopathy and around 60 with stable Graves' hyperthyroidism. Prospective prediction of ophthalmopathy was tested in an independent validation cohort consisting of about 19 hyperthyroidism patients and more than 15 patients who later progressed to ophthalmopathy. The 100 or so discovery patients were divided at random into training and test sets in a 7:3 ratio. Thyroid tissue and blood T-cell repertoires from about six Graves' hyperthyroidism patients were also compared in the study. After sampling, hyperthyroidism patients received methimazole starting at 30 mg daily, and ophthalmopathy patients received high-dose intravenous methylprednisolone. The paper describes TCR Vbeta CDR3 sequencing of 135 peripheral blood samples, made up of about 41 ophthalmopathy patients, around 78 hyperthyroidism patients and some 17 progressor patients. What the study reported, not specific to this receptor: A model built on a 13 V-J signature distinguished ophthalmopathy from stable hyperthyroidism, reaching 85% to 90% sensitivity and about 81% specificity in cross-validation and 80%/75% in testing. Most expanded thyroid clonotypes (frequency above 0.001) were also detected in blood, a finding suggesting that blood repertoires may reflect thyroid immune responses. Sample size was not statistically predetermined, and investigators were not blinded to group allocation. In validation, progression to ophthalmopathy was predicted by the model with nearly 71% sensitivity and 72.22% specificity, a median of approximately 6.5 months before onset.

The TCR beta CDR3 regions were amplified from the RNA transcripts. The first round of RT-PCR for the TCR CDR3 was performed with the HTBI primer set and the Qiagen OneStep RT-PCR kit. A second multiplex PCR round built the libraries, followed by size selection and purification. Sequencing of the libraries was done on an Illumina HiSeq2000 using paired-end 100 bp reads. The paper's data handling went like this. SOAPnuke was used to process the raw data, throwing out any read that contained adapters or uncalled bases, had a mean Phred below 15, or lacked an exact constant-primer or identifier match. High-quality paired reads were merged using COPE v1.2.5, and each unique nucleotide sequence was defined as a clonotype. MiTCR v1.1 was used to align the clonotypes against IMGT TRBV, TRBD and TRBJ reference segments. The analysis included only V-J combinations with a frequency above 0.0001, which together covered about 99% of the repertoires. The TCS score was defined as the ratio of F50 (clonal expansion) to E x V (chaos), calculated using BLOSUM62-based TCRdist between CDR3 peptides within each V-J. Welch's t-statistics and random forest reduced some 510 V-J features to about 12, which were used in a naive Bayes classifier (R e1071). TCRdb passed the public sequencing reads through fastp at Q25 and MiXCR, retaining productive beta sequences. Rows with a matching CDR3 protein are joined into one entry that keeps the most common DNA and genes. None of the V and J calls come from the authors' own analysis; TCRdb made them. For this sample the table gives roughly 200,000 distinct CDR3 sequences, of which around a sixth were detected only once. The top ten constitute about 56% of the sample.

This clonotype was counted many times. The specificity of this receptor is unknown. No much larger clone is present one base from it, and per-base qualities are unavailable. The CDR3 numbers 15 residues from cysteine through phenylalanine. Of the read, only the CDR3 DNA is kept; its 45 bases are in frame from base 1. V loses 6 bases, J loses 4 bases, and the germline ends lie 17 bases apart. A patient counted as having stable Graves' hyperthyroidism if no progression to ophthalmopathy occurred over 18 months of follow-up. Hyperthyroidism patients were newly diagnosed, with disease duration under 2 months, and aged 18 to 65 years. Any patient with an uncontrolled infection, another autoimmune disease, pregnancy or lactation was excluded. Diagnoses relied on clinical symptoms, serum thyroxine and TRAb, thyroid ultrasound and orbital computed tomography. PBMCs were isolated from about 9.2 ml of fresh peripheral blood by Ficoll-Paque density gradient centrifugation. Total RNA was extracted using Trizol reagent, and RNA quality was assessed on an Agilent 2100 Bioanalyzer.

The sequence links TRBV12-3 or TRBV12-4 to TRBJ2-3, with no confidently assigned D gene. The receptor was isolated from a woman aged 45-60 years with Graves' hyperthyroidism. The source material was blood. The CDR3 loop reads CASSPLGKVADTQYF. The DNA sequence is given as TGTGCCAGCAGCCCCTTGGGGAAGGTCGCAGATACGCAGTATTTT.